A selection of T cell receptor beta chains follows, all from one sample in a study of CD8+ T cells in alopecia areata. Libraries were prepared by immunoSEQ multiplex PCR; TCRdb keeps only in-frame clonotypes and omits some of them. The sample has roughly 150,000 clones; roughly 50% are singletons. The sample was CD8+ T cells sorted from blood, taken at week 4, from a patient treated with tofacitinib. These TCRs come from a human donor with alopecia areata. CDR3s include the opening cysteine and the closing phenylalanine or tryptophan. Each record gives: V gene, D gene, clone size, J gene, CDR3 DNA, CDR3 protein. A D gene is named only where the DNA matches it firmly. Not all rows give a size; the values are once, few, many and, for expanded clones, a class.

TRBV30,TRBD1,NA,TRBJ2-5,TGTGCCTGGAGTGTGGGACAGGGGGGTTTAGAGACCCAGTACTTC,CAWSVGQGGLETQYF
TRBV2,NA,NA,TRBJ1-1,TGTGCCAGCAGTGCCGGGAACCTTTTCACTGAAGCTTTCTTT,CASSAGNLFTEAFF
TRBV6-5,NA,NA,TRBJ1-2,TGTGCCAGCAAATCGGCGGAGGGCAGCTTAAATGGCTACACCTTC,CASKSAEGSLNGYTF
TRBV5-1,TRBD1,NA,TRBJ1-1,TGCGCCAGCAGCTTGCGGGACAGGGGCCACACTGAAGCTTTCTTT,CASSLRDRGHTEAFF
TRBV27,NA,NA,TRBJ2-2,TGTGCCAGCAGTCCGTACTTGAACACCGGGGAGCTGTTTTTT,CASSPYLNTGELFF
TRBV6-5,NA,NA,TRBJ2-5,TGTGCCAGCAGTTACTCTCTAGCGCAAGAGACCCAGTACTTC,CASSYSLAQETQYF
TRBV13,NA,few,TRBJ1-4,TGTGCCAGCAGCTCGGGACACTTGTCGGCAACTAATGAAAAACTGTTTTTT,CASSSGHLSATNEKLFF
TRBV5-1,NA,NA,TRBJ2-7,TGCGCCAGCAGTAACCCTTTAACCTACGAGCAGTACTTC,CASSNPLTYEQYF
TRBV29-1,NA,NA,TRBJ2-7,TGCAGCGTGACAGACAGGAACTCCTACGAGCAGTACTTC,CSVTDRNSYEQYF
TRBV29-1,NA,NA,TRBJ2-1,TGCAGCGTTGATGGGGGAAGGCAGGCGGGATCCTACAATGAGCAGTTCTTC,CSVDGGRQAGSYNEQFF
TRBV27,NA,NA,TRBJ1-1,TGTGCCAGCAGTCCGGTGGGGACCAACACTGAAGCTTTCTTT,CASSPVGTNTEAFF
TRBV5-1,TRBD2,NA,TRBJ2-5,TGCGCCAGCAGCTCACGGGGGGGCCTAGAGACCCAGTACTTC,CASSSRGGLETQYF
TRBV6-4,NA,NA,TRBJ2-2,TGTGCCAGCAGTTCCGGGACTAACACCGGGGAGCTGTTTTTT,CASSSGTNTGELFF
TRBV2,NA,NA,TRBJ1-4,TGTGCCAGCACAGGGTACCTAAATGAAAAACTGTTTTTT,CASTGYLNEKLFF
TRBV29-1,NA,NA,TRBJ2-4,TGCAGCGTACCCGACTTCGGGGAAAACATTCAGTACTTC,CSVPDFGENIQYF
TRBV5-4,NA,once,TRBJ1-4,TGTGCCAGCAGCTTGGACGGCCTAGGGGAAAAACTGTTTTTT,CASSLDGLGEKLFF
TRBV5-1,NA,NA,TRBJ2-1,TGCGCCAGCAGCTTGGATGGGGACGAGCAGTTCTTC,CASSLDGDEQFF
TRBV29-1,TRBD1,few,TRBJ2-7,TGCAGCGCCGAGGGAACAGGGGGTTACGAGCAGTACTTC,CSAEGTGGYEQYF
TRBV4-1,NA,NA,TRBJ1-6,TGCGCCAGCAGCCAAGAGATCCAGGCCAGAGGTTCACCCCTCCACTTT,CASSQEIQARGSPLHF
TRBV25-1,NA,NA,TRBJ1-1,TGTGCCAGCAGTTGGGCCACAGGGAACACTGAAGCTTTCTTT,CASSWATGNTEAFF
TRBV29-1,NA,NA,TRBJ2-1,TGCAGCGTTACCCCCCCGACACCTCGCGTGGGGAATGAGCAGTTCTTC,CSVTPPTPRVGNEQFF
TRBV15,TRBD1,NA,TRBJ2-7,TGTGCCACCAGCACACGACAGGGTGGGTACTACGAGCAGTACTTC,CATSTRQGGYYEQYF
TRBV9,NA,NA,TRBJ2-5,TGTGCCAGCAGCGTAGCCGCGGGAACCCAAGAGACCCAGTACTTC,CASSVAAGTQETQYF
TRBV5-1,TRBD2,NA,TRBJ2-5,TGCGCCAGCAGCCTCAGCGGGGGGGCCAAGAGAGGCCAGTACTTC,CASSLSGGAKRGQYF
TRBV9,TRBD1,NA,TRBJ2-5,TGTGCCAGCAGCCATAACTTCGGGACAGGACAAGAGACCCAGTACTTC,CASSHNFGTGQETQYF
TRBV29-1,NA,few,TRBJ1-1,TGCAGCGTTTCCTCCTCCGGGACCATCACTGAAGCTTTCTTT,CSVSSSGTITEAFF
TRBV4-1,NA,few,TRBJ2-7,TGCGCCAGCGCGGTACAGGGAACCTACGAGCAGTACTTC,CASAVQGTYEQYF
TRBV14,NA,NA,TRBJ1-1,TGTGCCAGCAGCCGGGACATCGGCTATAACACTGAAGCTTTCTTT,CASSRDIGYNTEAFF
TRBV19,NA,few,TRBJ1-1,TGTGCCAGCGACAGTTACACTGAAGCTTTCTTT,CASDSYTEAFF
TRBV27,NA,NA,TRBJ1-5,TGTGCCAGCAGTAATATAGGACAGCCCCAGCATTTT,CASSNIGQPQHF
TRBV6-5,TRBD1,few,TRBJ2-5,TGTGCCAGCAGGGAGACAGGGATGGCGGCCCAGTACTTC,CASRETGMAAQYF
TRBV13,NA,NA,TRBJ1-1,TGTGCCAGCAGCCCAGGCTGGGACACTGAAGCTTTCTTT,CASSPGWDTEAFF
TRBV6-5,NA,NA,TRBJ1-2,TGTGCCAGTAAGGAGTACGGCGCTAATGGCTACACCTTC,CASKEYGANGYTF
TRBV7-6,NA,NA,TRBJ1-2,TGTGCCAGCAGCCCCGGGGGGAGTGGCTATGGCTACACCTTC,CASSPGGSGYGYTF
TRBV20-1,NA,few,TRBJ1-1,TGCAGTGCTAGAGATCAGGCTGAAGCTTTCTTT,CSARDQAEAFF
TRBV30,TRBD1,NA,TRBJ1-4,TGTGCCTGGAGTGGCGTACAGGGGGGATTTGAAAAACTGTTTTTT,CAWSGVQGGFEKLFF
TRBV6-5,TRBD2,NA,TRBJ2-3,TGTGCCAGCTGGACTAGCGGGGTAACAGATACGCAGTATTTT,CASWTSGVTDTQYF
TRBV5-6,TRBD1,NA,TRBJ1-2,TGTGCCAGCAGCTTGGCTTCTGGGACAGAGAGGGATGGCTACACCTTC,CASSLASGTERDGYTF
TRBV5-4,NA,NA,TRBJ2-7,TGTGCCAGCAGAGGGGACGACGAGGCCTACGAGCAGTACTTC,CASRGDDEAYEQYF
TRBV15,NA,NA,TRBJ1-2,TGTGCCACCAGCAGCGAAACAGGGTTGAGCTATGGCTACACCTTC,CATSSETGLSYGYTF
TRBV27,NA,NA,TRBJ1-2,TGTGCCAGCAGTTTAACTGCGGGAAACTATGGCTACACCTTC,CASSLTAGNYGYTF
TRBV29-1,TRBD1,few,TRBJ2-5,TGCAGCGTCGTCGACAGGGGAGAGACCCAGTACTTC,CSVVDRGETQYF
TRBV18,NA,NA,TRBJ2-1,TGTGCCAGCTCTACTCAGCCTTCCTACAATGAGCAGTTCTTC,CASSTQPSYNEQFF
TRBV11-1,NA,few,TRBJ2-1,TGTGCCAGCAGAGACAGGTACGGGCCCCGCAATGAGCAGTTCTTC,CASRDRYGPRNEQFF
TRBV7-9,NA,NA,TRBJ1-5,TGTGCCAGCAGCCCAGAAGGGGGACGCAATCAGCCCCAGCATTTT,CASSPEGGRNQPQHF
TRBV27,NA,NA,TRBJ2-7,TGTGCCAGCAGTTTTGCGACTCGGAACGAGCAGTACTTC,CASSFATRNEQYF
TRBV30,NA,NA,TRBJ1-1,TGTGCCTCCGGGACCATGAACACTGAAGCTTTCTTT,CASGTMNTEAFF
TRBV5-6,NA,few,TRBJ2-7,TGTGCCAGCAGTTCCCCGGCTGGCATCTCCTACGAGCAGTACTTC,CASSSPAGISYEQYF
TRBV10-3,TRBD1,few,TRBJ2-7,TGTGCCATCGGAGGACAGGGAGTAATCTACGAGCAGTACTTC,CAIGGQGVIYEQYF
TRBV9,NA,few,TRBJ2-7,TGTGCCAGCAGCGTCGGGGACTCGGGCTACGAGCAGTACTTC,CASSVGDSGYEQYF
TRBV27,NA,NA,TRBJ2-7,TGTGCCAGCAGTTTAGTGGGGGGCCGCGACGAGCAGTACTTC,CASSLVGGRDEQYF
TRBV23-1,NA,NA,TRBJ1-6,TGCGCCAGCAGTAAATCGAAGGGGCCACCTAATTCACCCCTCCACTTT,CASSKSKGPPNSPLHF
TRBV5-4,TRBD1,NA,TRBJ1-2,TGTGCCAGCAGCTTGGACAGGGGTAATGGCTACACCTTC,CASSLDRGNGYTF
TRBV7-9,NA,NA,TRBJ2-5,TGTGCCAGCAGCTTATCCCGGACAGTCCAAGAGACCCAGTACTTC,CASSLSRTVQETQYF
TRBV11-2,NA,NA,TRBJ1-2,TGTGCCAGCAGCTTAGGCCCGACGGGCTACACCTTC,CASSLGPTGYTF
TRBV5-1,NA,NA,TRBJ1-1,TGCGCCAGCAGCTTGGCCGAGGCAGGGGTGGCGGGCACTGAAGCTTTCTTT,CASSLAEAGVAGTEAFF
TRBV13,TRBD1,few,TRBJ1-2,TGTGCCAGCAGTCCCGACAGGGAGGAAGGCTACACCTTC,CASSPDREEGYTF